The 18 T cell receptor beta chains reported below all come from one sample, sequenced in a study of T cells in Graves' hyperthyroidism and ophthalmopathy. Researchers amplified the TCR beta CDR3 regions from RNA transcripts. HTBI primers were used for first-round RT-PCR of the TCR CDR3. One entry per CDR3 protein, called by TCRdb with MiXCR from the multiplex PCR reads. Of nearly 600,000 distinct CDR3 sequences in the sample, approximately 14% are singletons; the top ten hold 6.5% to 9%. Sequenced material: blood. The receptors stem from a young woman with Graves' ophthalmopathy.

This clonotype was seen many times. The CDR3 loop is CASSLAGFGTEQYF. DNA for the CDR3: TGCGCCAGCAGCTTGGCGGGGTTCGGTACCGAGCAGTACTTC. This chain connects TRBV5-1 to TRBJ2-7, with D possibly TRBD2 on 5 matching bases. V shed 0 bases and J shed 6 bases, with 13 bases lying between them. Looked up from germline, CDR1 is SGHRS and CDR2 is YFSETQ. This CDR3 has 14 residues.

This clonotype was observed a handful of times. CDR3 residues: CASSPDSATADTEAFF. The CDR3 DNA reads as TGTGCCAGCTCACCGGACAGCGCGACCGCGGACACTGAAGCTTTCTTT. V usage is TRBV18 and J usage is TRBJ1-1; D possibly corresponds to TRBD1 (6 bases). The CDR3 is 16 amino acids. V lost 3 bases and J 3 bases, leaving 17 bases between the germline ends. Germline CDR1 is KGHSH and CDR2 is LQKENI.

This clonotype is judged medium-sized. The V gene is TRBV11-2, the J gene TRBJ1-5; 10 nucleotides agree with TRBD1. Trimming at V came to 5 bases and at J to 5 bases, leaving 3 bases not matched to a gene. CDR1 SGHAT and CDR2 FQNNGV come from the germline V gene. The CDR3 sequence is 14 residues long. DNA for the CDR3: TGTGCCAGCAGCCCCGGGACAGGGGATCAGCCCCAGCATTTT. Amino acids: CASSPGTGDQPQHF.

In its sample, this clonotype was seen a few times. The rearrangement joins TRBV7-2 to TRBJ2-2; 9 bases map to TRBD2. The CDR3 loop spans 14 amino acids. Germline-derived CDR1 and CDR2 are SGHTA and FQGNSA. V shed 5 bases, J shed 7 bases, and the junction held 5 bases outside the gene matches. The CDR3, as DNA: TGTGCCAGCAGCCCCTCTAGCGGGGACGGGGAGCTGTTTTTT. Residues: CASSPSSGDGELFF.

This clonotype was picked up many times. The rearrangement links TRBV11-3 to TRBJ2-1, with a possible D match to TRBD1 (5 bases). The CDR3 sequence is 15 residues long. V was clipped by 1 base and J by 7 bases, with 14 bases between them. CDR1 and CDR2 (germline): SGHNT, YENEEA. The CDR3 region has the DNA TGTGCCAGCAGCTTAGCTGCGGACAAGTGGAATGAGCAGTTCTTC. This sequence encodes CASSLAADKWNEQFF.

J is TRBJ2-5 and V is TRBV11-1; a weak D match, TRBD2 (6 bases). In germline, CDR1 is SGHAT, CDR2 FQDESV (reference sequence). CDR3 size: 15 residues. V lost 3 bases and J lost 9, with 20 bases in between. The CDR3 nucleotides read TGTGCCAGCAGCTTCGTGACTAGTAGCGACGAGGCCCAGTACTTC. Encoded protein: CASSFVTSSDEAQYF.

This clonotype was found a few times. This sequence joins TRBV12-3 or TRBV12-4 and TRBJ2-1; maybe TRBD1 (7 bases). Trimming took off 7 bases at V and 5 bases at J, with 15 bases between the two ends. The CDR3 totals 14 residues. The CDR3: CASKLPGGNNEQFF. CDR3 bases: TGTGCCAGCAAATTACCAGGGGGGAACAATGAGCAGTTCTTC.

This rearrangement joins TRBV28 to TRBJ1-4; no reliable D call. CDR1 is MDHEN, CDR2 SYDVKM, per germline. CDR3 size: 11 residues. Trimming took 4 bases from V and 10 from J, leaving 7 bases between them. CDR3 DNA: TGTGCCAGCAGTTCAACTGGAAAACTGTTTTTT. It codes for CASSSTGKLFF.

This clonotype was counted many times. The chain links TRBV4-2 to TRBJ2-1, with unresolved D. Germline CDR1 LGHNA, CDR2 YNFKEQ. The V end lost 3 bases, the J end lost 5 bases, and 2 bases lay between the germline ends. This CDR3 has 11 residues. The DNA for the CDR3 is TGTGCCAGCAGCCACAACAATGAGCAGTTCTTC. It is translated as CASSHNNEQFF.

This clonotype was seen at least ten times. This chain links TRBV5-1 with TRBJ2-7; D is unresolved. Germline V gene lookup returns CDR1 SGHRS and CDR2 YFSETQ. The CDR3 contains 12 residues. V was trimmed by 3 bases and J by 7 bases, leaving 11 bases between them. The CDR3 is CASSSDAREQYF. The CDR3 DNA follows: TGCGCCAGCAGCTCCGACGCGAGGGAGCAGTACTTC.

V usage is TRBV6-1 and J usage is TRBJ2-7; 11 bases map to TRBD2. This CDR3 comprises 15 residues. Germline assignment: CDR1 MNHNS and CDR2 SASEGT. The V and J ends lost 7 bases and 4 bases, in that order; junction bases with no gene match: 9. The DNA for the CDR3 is TGTGCCAGCATCGGGACTAGCGGCGGGGGTTACGAGCAGTACTTC. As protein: CASIGTSGGGYEQYF.

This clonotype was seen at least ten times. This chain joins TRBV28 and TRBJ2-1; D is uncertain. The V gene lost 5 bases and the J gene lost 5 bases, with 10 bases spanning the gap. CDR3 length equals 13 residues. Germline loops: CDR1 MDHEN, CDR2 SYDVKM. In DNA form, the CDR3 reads TGTGCCAGCAGTCCTGGCTGGGACAATGAGCAGTTCTTC. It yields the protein CASSPGWDNEQFF.

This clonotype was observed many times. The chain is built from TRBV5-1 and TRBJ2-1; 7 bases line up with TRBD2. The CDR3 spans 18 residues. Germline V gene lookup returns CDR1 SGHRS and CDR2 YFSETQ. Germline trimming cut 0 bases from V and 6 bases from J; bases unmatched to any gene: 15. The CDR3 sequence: CASSLGASGLRRGNEQFF. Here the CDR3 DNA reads TGCGCCAGCAGCTTGGGAGCTAGCGGCCTCCGTCGGGGCAATGAGCAGTTCTTC.

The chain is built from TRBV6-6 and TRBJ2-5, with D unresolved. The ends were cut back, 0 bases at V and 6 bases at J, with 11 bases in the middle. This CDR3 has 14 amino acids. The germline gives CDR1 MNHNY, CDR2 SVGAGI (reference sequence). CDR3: CASSYSTVGKTQYF. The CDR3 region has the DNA TGTGCCAGCAGTTACTCGACGGTGGGGAAGACCCAGTACTTC.

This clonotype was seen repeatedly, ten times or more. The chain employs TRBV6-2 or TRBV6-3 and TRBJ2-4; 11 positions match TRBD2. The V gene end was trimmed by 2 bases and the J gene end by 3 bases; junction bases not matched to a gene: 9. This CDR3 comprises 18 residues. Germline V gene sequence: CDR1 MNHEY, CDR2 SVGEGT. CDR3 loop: CASSYPRLAGGHKNIQYF. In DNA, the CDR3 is TGTGCCAGCAGTTACCCGAGGCTAGCGGGAGGCCACAAAAACATTCAGTACTTC.

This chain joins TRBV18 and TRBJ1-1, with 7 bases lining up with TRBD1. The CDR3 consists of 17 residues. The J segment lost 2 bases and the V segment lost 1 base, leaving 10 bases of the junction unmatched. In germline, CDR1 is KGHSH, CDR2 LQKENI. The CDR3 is CASSPRGMGTANTEAFF. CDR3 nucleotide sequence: TGTGCCAGCTCACCACGAGGGATGGGGACAGCTAACACTGAAGCTTTCTTT. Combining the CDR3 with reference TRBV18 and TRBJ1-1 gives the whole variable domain NAGVMQNPRHLVRRRGQEARLRCSPMKGHSHVYWYRQLPEEGLKFMVYLQKENIIDESGMPKERFSAEFPKEGPSILRIQQVVRGDSAAYFCASSPRGMGTANTEAFFGQGTRLTVV.

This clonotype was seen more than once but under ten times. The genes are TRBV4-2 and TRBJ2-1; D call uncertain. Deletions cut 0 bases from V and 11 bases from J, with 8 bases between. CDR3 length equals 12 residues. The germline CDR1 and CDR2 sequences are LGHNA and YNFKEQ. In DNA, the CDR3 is TGTGCCAGCAGCCAAGAAGGGCGACAGCAGTTCTTC. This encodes CASSQEGRQQFF.

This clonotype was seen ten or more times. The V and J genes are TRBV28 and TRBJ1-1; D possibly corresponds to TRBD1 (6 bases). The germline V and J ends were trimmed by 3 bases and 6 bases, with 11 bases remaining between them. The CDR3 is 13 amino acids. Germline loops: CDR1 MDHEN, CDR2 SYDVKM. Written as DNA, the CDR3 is TGTGCCAGCAGTTTTTGGGACACTGCTGAAGCTTTCTTT. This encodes CASSFWDTAEAFF.